These 19 T cell receptor beta chains originate from one sample sequenced in a study of CD8 T cells in ankylosing spondylitis. TCRdb fed the 5' RACE reads into MiXCR, producing one record per CDR3 protein. The sample consists of around 13,000 distinct CDR3 sequences, over 2.5% of them appearing once. What was sequenced was blood, either unsorted or a sorted T cell fraction (not recorded which). Receptor source: a male donor with ankylosing spondylitis or in good health (not recorded which).

This clonotype has at least ten counts. The chain couples TRBV9 to TRBJ2-5; maybe TRBD2 (6 bases). V shed 4 bases and J shed 5 bases, with 9 bases lying between them. Germline CDR1 reads SGDLS; CDR2 reads YYNGEE. This CDR3 comprises 12 residues. The CDR3 coding sequence is TGTGCCAGCAGCCTCGCGGGGGAGACCCAGTACTTC. Amino acid sequence: CASSLAGETQYF.

This clonotype was counted many times. This chain connects TRBV9 to TRBJ2-2; D tentatively reads TRBD1 or TRBD2 (6 bases each). The CDR3 sequence is 14 residues long. With 4 bases removed from V and 5 bases from J, the gap between germline ends came to 12 bases. The V gene's germline CDR1 is SGDLS and CDR2 YYNGEE. Here the CDR3 DNA reads TGTGCCAGCAGCCCCCGGGGGCAGACCGGGGAGCTGTTTTTT. Protein: CASSPRGQTGELFF.

This clonotype was detected ten times or more. The rearrangement uses TRBV9 and TRBJ2-2; 9 positions match TRBD2. CDR3 length equals 16 residues. In germline, CDR1 is SGDLS, CDR2 YYNGEE. J was trimmed by 4 bases and V by 0 bases; bases with no gene match: 4. The CDR3 region has the DNA TGTGCCAGCAGCGTAGGAGGCGGGGGGGCCACCGGGGAGCTGTTTTTT. Protein product: CASSVGGGGATGELFF. Based on the CDR3 plus reference TRBV9 and TRBJ2-2, the full variable domain is DSGVTQTPKHLITATGQRVTLRCSPRSGDLSVYWYQQSLDQGLQFLIQYYNGEERAKGNILERFSAQQFPDLHSELNLSSLELGDSALYFCASSVGGGGATGELFFGEGSRLTVL.

In this sample, this clonotype is medium-sized (0.01 to 0.1%). The chain carries TRBV9 and TRBJ1-2, with 11 bases aligning to TRBD1. V lost 3 bases and J lost 4; bases outside the gene matches: 11. The CDR3 is 17 amino acids. The germline CDR1 and CDR2 sequences are SGDLS and YYNGEE. The DNA of the CDR3 is TGTGCCAGCAGCGCAACCCGCGAGGGGACAGGGGGCTATGGCTACACCTTC. Protein: CASSATREGTGGYGYTF.

In its sample, this clonotype was seen many times. The chain combines TRBV9 with TRBJ2-3; weak D call: TRBD2 (7 bases). Trimming took off 3 bases at V and 8 bases at J, with 16 bases between the two ends. This CDR3 has 14 residues. Germline V CDR1 and CDR2: SGDLS, YYNGEE. The CDR3 DNA reads as TGTGCCAGCAGCGCGCCCGCGGGGGCTGGTACGCAGTATTTT. This sequence encodes CASSAPAGAGTQYF.

In this sample, this clonotype turned up many times. The V call is TRBV9, the J call TRBJ2-6; the D gene is possibly TRBD2 (6 bases). There are 15 residues in the CDR3. V gave up 4 bases and J gave up 2 bases, with 10 bases separating them. Looked up from germline, CDR1 is SGDLS and CDR2 is YYNGEE. The CDR3 protein is CASSPGVAGANVLTF. In DNA, the CDR3 is TGTGCCAGCAGCCCGGGGGTAGCTGGGGCCAACGTCCTGACTTTC.

This clonotype was counted a few times. The chain has TRBV12-2 and TRBJ1-2; the table's D call TRBD1 went unverified against the DNA. TRBV12-2 is a pseudogene locus. The CDR3 is 19 amino acids. The CDR3 DNA sequence: TGTGCAAGTCGCTGGTTTAAGGACAGGGTGAACAATAGTAACTATGGCTACACCTTC. The encoded protein is CASRWFKDRVNNSNYGYTF.

This clonotype was observed at least ten times. The V and J genes are TRBV9 and TRBJ1-3; TRBD1 might be the D (5 bases). The V end was cut by 0 bases, the J end by 3 bases, with 13 bases between. Germline assignment: CDR1 SGDLS and CDR2 YYNGEE. The CDR3 consists of 16 residues. As DNA, the CDR3 is TGTGCCAGCAGCGTAGAACTCGAGGGGATTGGAAACACCATATATTTT. Protein: CASSVELEGIGNTIYF.

Relative to its sample, this clonotype is medium-sized. This sequence joins TRBV9 and TRBJ2-7; 7 bases fit TRBD2. The V gene end was trimmed by 0 bases and the J gene end by 2 bases; junction bases not matched to a gene: 2. The germline CDR1 and CDR2 sequences are SGDLS and YYNGEE. The CDR3 is made up of 14 amino acids. The CDR3 region has the DNA TGTGCCAGCAGCGTAGCCGGGACTACCTACGAGCAGTACTTC. Translation gives CASSVAGTTYEQYF. The whole variable domain, filled in from reference TRBV9 and TRBJ2-7, reads DSGVTQTPKHLITATGQRVTLRCSPRSGDLSVYWYQQSLDQGLQFLIQYYNGEERAKGNILERFSAQQFPDLHSELNLSSLELGDSALYFCASSVAGTTYEQYFGPGTRLTVT.

This clonotype was picked up many times. The chain recombines TRBV9 with TRBJ1-2; tentatively, D is TRBD1 (5 bases). Germline assignment: CDR1 SGDLS and CDR2 YYNGEE. The CDR3 spans 14 residues. V lost 0 bases to trimming and J lost 6 bases, with 12 bases between them. The chain's CDR3 is CASSVVGRSDGYTF. DNA for the CDR3: TGTGCCAGCAGCGTAGTGGGACGCAGTGATGGCTACACCTTC.

This clonotype has a count of ten or more. The rearrangement joins TRBV9 to TRBJ2-7; D is unclear. This CDR3 has 13 amino acids. Germline CDR1 SGDLS, CDR2 YYNGEE. Deletions cut 4 bases from V and 2 bases from J, with 10 bases between. The CDR3 is CASSPTGPYEQYF. The CDR3 DNA reads as TGTGCCAGCAGCCCGACCGGGCCCTACGAGCAGTACTTC.

This clonotype was found many times. This chain links TRBV9 with TRBJ2-6; no reliable D call. The V end was cut by 4 bases, the J end by 4 bases, with 15 bases between. Per the germline V gene, CDR1 is SGDLS and CDR2 is YYNGEE. The CDR3 spans 16 residues. The CDR3 region is CASSPPGVSGANVLTF. The DNA for the CDR3 is TGTGCCAGCAGCCCCCCCGGAGTCTCCGGGGCCAACGTCCTGACTTTC.

In its sample, this clonotype was seen many times. J is TRBJ2-5 and V is TRBV9, with a tentative D call TRBD2 (6 bases). The ends were cut back, 3 bases at V and 1 base at J, with 10 bases in the middle. Germline V gene sequence: CDR1 SGDLS, CDR2 YYNGEE. This CDR3 is 14 amino acids long. The CDR3 sequence is CASSGRAGQETQYF. CDR3 DNA: TGTGCCAGCAGCGGGAGAGCGGGCCAAGAGACCCAGTACTTC.

This clonotype was recorded many times. The chain carries TRBV9 and TRBJ2-7, with TRBD1 matching 9 bases. Unmatched junction bases numbered 10, after V lost 4 bases and J lost 5 bases. Germline V gene sequence: CDR1 SGDLS, CDR2 YYNGEE. This CDR3 comprises 15 residues. The CDR3 DNA sequence: TGTGCCAGCAGCCCACACCTTAGACAGGGGGACGAGCAGTACTTC. It encodes CASSPHLRQGDEQYF.

In this sample, this clonotype turned up many times. The CDR3, as DNA: TGTGCCAGCAGCGCCTCCGGGGGGAATGAAAAACTGTTTTTT. Protein sequence: CASSASGGNEKLFF. The rearrangement uses TRBV9 and TRBJ1-4, with D perhaps TRBD1 (5 bases). There are 14 residues in the CDR3. V was cut by 3 bases and J by 5 bases, with 11 bases left in between. Germline V gene sequence: CDR1 SGDLS, CDR2 YYNGEE.

At least ten counts were recorded for this clonotype. The genes are TRBV9 and TRBJ1-2; perhaps TRBD1 as D (6 bases). This CDR3 is 14 amino acids long. V was trimmed by 6 bases and J by 8 bases, leaving 20 bases between them. CDR1 and CDR2 from the germline V gene are SGDLS and YYNGEE. The DNA of the CDR3 is TGTGCCAGCACCTTGTATGGGGGGCAGGAAGGCTACACCTTC. The encoded protein is CASTLYGGQEGYTF.

There are many counts of this clonotype. This sequence joins TRBV9 and TRBJ1-1, with TRBD1 matching over 11 bases. The CDR3 consists of 14 residues. The ends lost 2 bases at V and 5 bases at J; junction bases unmatched: 2. Germline-derived CDR1 and CDR2 are SGDLS and YYNGEE. The CDR3 is CASSVGQGATEAFF. The CDR3 DNA sequence: TGTGCCAGCAGCGTTGGACAGGGGGCAACTGAAGCTTTCTTT.

Judged by abundance, this clonotype is medium-sized (0.01 to 0.1%). This chain uses TRBV9 with TRBJ2-2; TRBD2 aligns across 12 bases. Germline CDR1 and CDR2: SGDLS and YYNGEE. V shed 4 bases, J shed 5 bases, and the junction held 3 bases outside the gene matches. This CDR3 comprises 15 residues. CDR3 region: CASSFGTSGTGELFF. CDR3 nucleotide sequence: TGTGCCAGCAGCTTCGGGACTAGCGGGACCGGGGAGCTGTTTTTT.

At least ten counts were recorded for this clonotype. The rearrangement uses TRBV9 and TRBJ2-1; 7 bases are shared with TRBD1. The CDR3 is 17 amino acids. V trimming: 4 bases; J trimming: 4 bases; junction bases outside the gene matches: 14. Germline-derived CDR1 and CDR2 are SGDLS and YYNGEE. CDR3 sequence (DNA): TGTGCCAGCAGCCTAAGCCCACAGGGGACAACATACAATGAGCAGTTCTTC. Translated, it gives CASSLSPQGTTYNEQFF.